This TCR beta chain originates from a study of T cells expressing NK-cell markers (dated by TCRdb to about 2020). The study in broad terms: About 8 donors provided sorted CD3+CD56+NKG2C+, CD3+CD56+NKG2C- and CD3+CD56-NKG2C+ T-cell subsets, whose TCR beta-chain repertoires were profiled. The libraries were sequenced on Illumina HiSeq 2000/2500, MiSeq or NextSeq, producing 2 x 150 bp reads. Among the eight sequenced donors, seven were HCMV-seropositive and one was HCMV-seronegative. The study sequenced eight donors, all healthy volunteers chosen at random: three men and five women. Study-level results and caveats: It remained unclear whether the expanded NKG2C-expressing T cell clones were specific for HCMV antigens. In roughly 6 donors, the dominant CD3+CD56+NKG2C+ clonotypes ranked among the top 10 CD8+ clonotypes, making up 1.0-7.0% of CD8+ T cells. Those dominant clonotypes were again the most abundant among CD3+CD56-NKG2C+ cells in a few donors, at about 28.3-60.1%.

From cysteine to phenylalanine, the CDR3 is 16 amino acids long. DNA was not recorded. CDR1 is given as MNHEY and CDR2 as SMNVEV, both from the germline V gene (reference sequence). Worth noting for this clonotype: Its antigen target is currently unknown.

Sequencing used an Illumina HiSeq 2000. TCR beta cDNA libraries were prepared using 5'RACE template switching, which introduced a universal primer site and unique molecular identifiers. Synthesis of cDNA was primed from the TCR beta constant segment and was followed by two consecutive PCR amplification steps. On the study's bioinformatics: Reads were demultiplexed and grouped by UMI with MIGEC, and clonotypes were assembled and quantified with MiTCR. To exclude erroneous sequences, only TCR cDNA sequences supported by at least two reads were retained. The tcR package was used for downstream repertoire analysis, with clonotypes matched between fractions based on CDR3 nucleotide sequence plus V segment. Antigen specificity was annotated against VDJdb with VDJmatch, allowing one amino acid substitution in CDR3. The reads underwent TCRdb reprocessing, giving one record for each CDR3 protein sequence and no DNA. TCRdb assigned the V and J calls; the authors' analysis was not used. Per the sample table, the count is approximately 460,000 distinct CDR3 sequences. The ten largest clonotypes hold 7.3% of the sample.

HCMV serostatus was determined by detecting HCMV-specific IgG in serum with a commercial ELISA kit. Peripheral blood mononuclear cells were isolated from blood by Ficoll density gradient centrifugation. This clonotype was sampled from a woman between 18 and 75 years old in good health. The sample consisted of blood T cells: a sorted CD56 or NKG2C T cell subset, CD4+ or CD8+ T cells, or bulk PBMC T cells (not recorded which). The chain employs TRBV27 and TRBJ2-3; TCRdb's D call, TRBD2, is unchecked because there is no DNA. The CDR3 loop reads CASSFLPAEAGDTQYF.